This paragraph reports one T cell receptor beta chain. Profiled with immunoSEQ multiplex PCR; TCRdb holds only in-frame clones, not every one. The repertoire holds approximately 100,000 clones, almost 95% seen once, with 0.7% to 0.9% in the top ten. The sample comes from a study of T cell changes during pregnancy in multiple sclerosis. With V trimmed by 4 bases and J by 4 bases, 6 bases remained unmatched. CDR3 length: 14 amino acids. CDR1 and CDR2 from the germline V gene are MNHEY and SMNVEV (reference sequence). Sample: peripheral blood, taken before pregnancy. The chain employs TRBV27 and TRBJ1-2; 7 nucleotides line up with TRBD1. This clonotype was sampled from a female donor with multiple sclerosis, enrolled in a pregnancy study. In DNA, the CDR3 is TGTGCCAGCAGTTCCTCGGACAGGCTCTATGGCTACACCTTC. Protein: CASSSSDRLYGYTF.